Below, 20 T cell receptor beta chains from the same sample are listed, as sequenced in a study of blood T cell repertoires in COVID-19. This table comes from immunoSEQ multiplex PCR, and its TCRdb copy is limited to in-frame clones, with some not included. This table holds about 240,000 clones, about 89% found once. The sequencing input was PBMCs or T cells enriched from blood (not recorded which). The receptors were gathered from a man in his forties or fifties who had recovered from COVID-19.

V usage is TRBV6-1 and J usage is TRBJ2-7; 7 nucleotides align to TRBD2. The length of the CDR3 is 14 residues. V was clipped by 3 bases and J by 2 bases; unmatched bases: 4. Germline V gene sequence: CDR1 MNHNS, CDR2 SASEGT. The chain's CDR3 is CASSDLGTTYEQYF. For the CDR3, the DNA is TGTGCCAGCAGTGATCTGGGGACTACCTACGAGCAGTACTTC.

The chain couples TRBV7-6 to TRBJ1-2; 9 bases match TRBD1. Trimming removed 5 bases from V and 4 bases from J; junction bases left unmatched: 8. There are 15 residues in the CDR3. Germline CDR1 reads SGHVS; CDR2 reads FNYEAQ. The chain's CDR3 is CASSPLQGALYGYTF. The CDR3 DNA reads TGTGCCAGCAGCCCTTTACAGGGGGCGCTCTATGGCTACACCTTC.

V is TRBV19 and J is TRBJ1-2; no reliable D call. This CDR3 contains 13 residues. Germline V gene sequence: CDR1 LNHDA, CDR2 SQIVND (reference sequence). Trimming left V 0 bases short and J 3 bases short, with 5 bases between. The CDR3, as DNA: TGTGCCAGTAGTATAGACAGTTACTATGGCTACACCTTC. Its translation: CASSIDSYYGYTF.

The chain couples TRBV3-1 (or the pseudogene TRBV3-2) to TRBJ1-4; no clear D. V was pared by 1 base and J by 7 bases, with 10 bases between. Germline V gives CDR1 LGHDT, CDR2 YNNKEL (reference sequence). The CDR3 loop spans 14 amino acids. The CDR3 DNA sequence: TGTGCCAGCAGCCAAGCCCGCCGGGTTGAAAAACTGTTTTTT. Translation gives CASSQARRVEKLFF.

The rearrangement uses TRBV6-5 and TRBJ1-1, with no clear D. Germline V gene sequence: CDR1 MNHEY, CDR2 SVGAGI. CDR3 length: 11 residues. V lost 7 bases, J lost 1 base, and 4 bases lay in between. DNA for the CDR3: TGTGCCAGCACGGGGAACACTGAAGCTTTCTTT. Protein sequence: CASTGNTEAFF.

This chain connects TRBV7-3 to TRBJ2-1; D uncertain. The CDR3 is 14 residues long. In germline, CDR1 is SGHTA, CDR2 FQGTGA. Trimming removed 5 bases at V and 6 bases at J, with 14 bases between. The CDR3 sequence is CASSPRLTANEQFF. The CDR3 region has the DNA TGTGCCAGCAGCCCTCGACTGACTGCCAATGAGCAGTTCTTC.

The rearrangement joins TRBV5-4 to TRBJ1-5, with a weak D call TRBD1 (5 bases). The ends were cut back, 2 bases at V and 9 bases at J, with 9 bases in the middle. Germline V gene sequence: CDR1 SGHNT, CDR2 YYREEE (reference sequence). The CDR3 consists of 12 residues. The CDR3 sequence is CASSFIGGPQHF. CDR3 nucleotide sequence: TGTGCCAGCAGCTTCATCGGGGGGCCCCAGCATTTT.

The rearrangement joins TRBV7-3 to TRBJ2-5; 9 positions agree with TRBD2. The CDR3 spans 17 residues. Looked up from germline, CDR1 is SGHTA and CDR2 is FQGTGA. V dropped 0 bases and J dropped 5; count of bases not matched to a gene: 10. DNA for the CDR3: TGTGCCAGCAGCTTAACCCCGACTAGCGGTCTTTATGAGACCCAGTACTTC. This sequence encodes CASSLTPTSGLYETQYF.

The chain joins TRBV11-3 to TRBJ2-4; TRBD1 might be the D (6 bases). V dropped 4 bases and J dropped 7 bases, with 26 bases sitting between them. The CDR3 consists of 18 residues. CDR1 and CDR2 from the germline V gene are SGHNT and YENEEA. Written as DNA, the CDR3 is TGTGCCAGCAGCTCCCCGTGGAAAGCAAGGGGGAGTAGTAACATTCAGTACTTC. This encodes CASSSPWKARGSSNIQYF.

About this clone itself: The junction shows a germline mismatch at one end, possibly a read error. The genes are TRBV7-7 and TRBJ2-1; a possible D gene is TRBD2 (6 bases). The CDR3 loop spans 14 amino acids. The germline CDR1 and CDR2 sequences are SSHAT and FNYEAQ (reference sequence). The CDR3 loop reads CASSCPAGHNEQFF. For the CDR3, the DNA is TGTGCTAGCAGCTGCCCCGCGGGGCACAATGAGCAGTTCTTC.

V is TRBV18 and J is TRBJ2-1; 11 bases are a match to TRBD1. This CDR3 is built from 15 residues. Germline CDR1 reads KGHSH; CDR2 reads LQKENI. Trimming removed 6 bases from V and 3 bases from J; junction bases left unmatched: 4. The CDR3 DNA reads TGTGCCAGCTCCCCAGGGACAGGGGGCTACAATGAGCAGTTCTTC. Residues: CASSPGTGGYNEQFF.

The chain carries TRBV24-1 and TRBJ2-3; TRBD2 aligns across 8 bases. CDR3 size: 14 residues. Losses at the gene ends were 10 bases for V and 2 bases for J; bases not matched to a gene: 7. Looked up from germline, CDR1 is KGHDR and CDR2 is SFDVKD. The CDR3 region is CATGRGGITDTQYF. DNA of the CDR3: TGTGCCACGGGTCGGGGGGGAATCACAGATACGCAGTATTTT.

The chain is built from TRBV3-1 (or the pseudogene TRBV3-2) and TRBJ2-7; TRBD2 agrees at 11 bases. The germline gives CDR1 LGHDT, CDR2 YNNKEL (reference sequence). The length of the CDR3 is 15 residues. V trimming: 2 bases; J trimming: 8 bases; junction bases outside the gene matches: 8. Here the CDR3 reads CASSQKGTSGRQQYF. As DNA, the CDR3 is TGTGCCAGCAGCCAAAAGGGGACTAGCGGCCGCCAGCAGTACTTC.

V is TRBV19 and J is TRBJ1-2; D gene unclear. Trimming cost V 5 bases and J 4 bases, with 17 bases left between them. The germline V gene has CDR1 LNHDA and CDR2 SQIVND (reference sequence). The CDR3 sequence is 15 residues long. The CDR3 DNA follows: TGTGCCAGTAGTTTTTCCGGTGATAACCTCTATGGCTACACCTTC. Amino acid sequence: CASSFSGDNLYGYTF.

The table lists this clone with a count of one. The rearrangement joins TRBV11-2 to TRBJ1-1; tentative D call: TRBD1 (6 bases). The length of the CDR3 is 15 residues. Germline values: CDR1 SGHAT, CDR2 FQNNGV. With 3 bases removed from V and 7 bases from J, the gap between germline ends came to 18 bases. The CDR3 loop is CASSFSGTQSLEAFF. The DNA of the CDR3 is TGTGCCAGCAGCTTTAGCGGGACACAAAGCCTTGAAGCTTTCTTT.

The DNA for the CDR3 is TGTGCCAGCAGCAACCGACAGGGGCCGGGTGAAAAACTGTTTTTT. It yields the protein CASSNRQGPGEKLFF. V gene TRBV7-8 combines with J gene TRBJ1-4; 8 nucleotides agree with TRBD1. Trimming cost V 5 bases and J 7 bases; bases outside gene matches: 9. The CDR3 runs to 15 residues. Germline loops: CDR1 SGHVS, CDR2 FQNEAQ.

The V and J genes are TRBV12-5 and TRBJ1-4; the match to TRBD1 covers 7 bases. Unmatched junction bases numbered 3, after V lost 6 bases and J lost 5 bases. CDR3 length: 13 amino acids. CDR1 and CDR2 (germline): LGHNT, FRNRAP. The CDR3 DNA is TGTGCTAGTGGCAGACAGGGAAATGAAAAACTGTTTTTT. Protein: CASGRQGNEKLFF.

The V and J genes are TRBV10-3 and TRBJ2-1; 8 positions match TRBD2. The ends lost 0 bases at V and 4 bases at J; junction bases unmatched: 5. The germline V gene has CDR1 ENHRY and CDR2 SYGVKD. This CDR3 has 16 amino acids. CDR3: CAISESGASGYNEQFF. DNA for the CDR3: TGTGCCATCAGTGAGTCTGGGGCTAGCGGGTACAATGAGCAGTTCTTC.

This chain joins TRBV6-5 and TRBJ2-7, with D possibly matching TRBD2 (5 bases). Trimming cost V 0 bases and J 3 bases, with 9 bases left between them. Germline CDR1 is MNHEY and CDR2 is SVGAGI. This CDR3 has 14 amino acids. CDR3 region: CASSYSERVYEQYF. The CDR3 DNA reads TGTGCCAGCAGTTACTCGGAGAGGGTCTACGAGCAGTACTTC.

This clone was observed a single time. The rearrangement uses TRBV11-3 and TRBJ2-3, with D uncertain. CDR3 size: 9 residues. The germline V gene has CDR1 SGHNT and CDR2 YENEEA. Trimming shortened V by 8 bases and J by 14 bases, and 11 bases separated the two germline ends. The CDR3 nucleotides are TGTGCCAGCGGCCGGGTACCGTATTTT. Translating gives CASGRVPYF.